This T cell receptor beta chain was sequenced for a study of technical replicates of blood from a handful of donors. The V and J ends lost 4 bases and 3 bases respectively, with 13 bases between them. This CDR3 comprises 14 residues. Germline V gene sequence: CDR1 SGHRS, CDR2 YFSETQ. Repertoires were generated with immunoSEQ multiplex PCR, while TCRdb's copy carries only in-frame clones and drops some. This sample yields roughly 100,000 clones, of which under 97% are seen a single time; around 0.24% belongs to the top ten. V and J are TRBV5-1 and TRBJ1-1; TRBD1 is a possible D gene (6 bases). This receptor was taken from a human donor in good health. The sequenced sample consisted of T cells isolated from PBMCs. The CDR3: CASSLVGGDTEAFF. CDR3 DNA sequence: TGCGCCAGCAGCCTGGTTGGGGGCGACACTGAAGCTTTCTTT.